Each of the 18 T cell receptor beta chains below was sequenced from the same sample in a study of blood T cell repertoires in COVID-19. Sequenced by immunoSEQ multiplex PCR; TCRdb stores in-frame clones only, minus some. The table records approximately 160,000 clones, 76% of them present only once. The specimen was peripheral blood. The receptors originated from a woman older than 75 with acute or convalescent COVID-19.

The chain links TRBV6-5 to TRBJ2-7; the D gene is possibly TRBD1 (5 bases). Germline V CDR1 and CDR2: MNHEY, SVGAGI. Trimming left V 7 bases short and J 2 bases short, with 12 bases between. This CDR3 contains 13 residues. CDR3 sequence (DNA): TGTGCCAGCACTGCAGGGCGAACCTACGAGCAGTACTTC. This codes for CASTAGRTYEQYF.

V usage is TRBV5-1 and J usage is TRBJ1-1; maybe TRBD1 (5 bases). Trimming took off 0 bases at V and 1 base at J, with 10 bases between the two ends. The CDR3 is 15 residues long. Germline V gene sequence: CDR1 SGHRS, CDR2 YFSETQ. The CDR3 here is CASSLGQHKNTEAFF. CDR3 nucleotide sequence: TGCGCCAGCAGCTTGGGACAGCATAAGAACACTGAAGCTTTCTTT.

The rearrangement joins TRBV6-5 to TRBJ1-4; perhaps TRBD1 as D (6 bases). The germline CDR1 and CDR2 sequences are MNHEY and SVGAGI. V lost 9 bases and J 3 bases, leaving 11 bases between the germline ends. There are 13 residues in the CDR3. In DNA form, the CDR3 reads TGTGCCAGACGTAACAGGGCTAATGAAAAACTGTTTTTT. This codes for CARRNRANEKLFF.

V usage is TRBV6-2 or TRBV6-3 and J usage is TRBJ2-5; the match to TRBD2 covers 8 bases. V lost 2 bases to trimming and J lost 5 bases; unmatched junction nucleotides: 7. The CDR3 has 15 residues. The germline V gene has CDR1 MNHEY and CDR2 SVGEGT. The CDR3 sequence is CASSYGTSGLETQYF. The CDR3 nucleotides read TGTGCCAGCAGTTACGGCACTAGCGGTCTGGAGACCCAGTACTTC.

The rearrangement uses TRBV12-5 and TRBJ1-1; weak D call: TRBD1 (5 bases). The CDR3 is made up of 15 amino acids. V was shortened by 5 bases and J by 0 bases, with 13 bases between the two germline ends. CDR1 and CDR2 from the germline V gene are LGHNT and FRNRAP. In DNA form, the CDR3 reads TGTGCTAGTGGTCTAGGGGCTGAGATGAACACTGAAGCTTTCTTT. It yields the protein CASGLGAEMNTEAFF.

The chain joins TRBV5-1 to TRBJ1-3; the D gene is possibly TRBD1 (6 bases). The CDR3 covers 15 residues. V lost 2 bases to trimming and J lost 0 bases, with 9 bases between them. Germline V lookup: CDR1 SGHRS, CDR2 YFSETQ. CDR3 nucleotide sequence: TGCGCCAGCAGCTTAGGGGGGGACTCTGGAAACACCATATATTTT. Residues: CASSLGGDSGNTIYF. Full variable domain (remainder filled in from reference TRBV5-1 and TRBJ1-3): KAGVTQTPRYLIKTRGQQVTLSCSPISGHRSVSWYQQTPGQGLQFLFEYFSETQRNKGNFPGRFSGRQFSNSRSEMNVSTLELGDSALYLCASSLGGDSGNTIYFGEGSWLTVV.

The gene calls are TRBV6-5 and TRBJ2-2; TRBD2 is a possible D gene (7 bases). There are 16 residues in the CDR3. Trimming cost V 6 bases and J 3 bases, with 17 bases left between them. Germline CDR1 MNHEY, CDR2 SVGAGI. The CDR3: CASSYRGAGDTGELFF. The CDR3 DNA follows: TGTGCCAGCAGCTACCGGGGGGCCGGTGACACCGGGGAGCTGTTTTTT.

This clone was observed a single time. The V and J genes are TRBV5-6 and TRBJ2-6; 9 nucleotides agree with TRBD1. CDR1 is SGHDT and CDR2 is YYEEEE in the germline V gene. J was trimmed by 4 bases and V by 0 bases; bases with no gene match: 8. The CDR3 length is 18 residues. The CDR3 here is CASSLAGTGFSGANVLTF. The CDR3 DNA sequence: TGTGCCAGCAGCTTGGCCGGGACAGGGTTTTCGGGGGCCAACGTCCTGACTTTC.

The V and J genes are TRBV5-6 and TRBJ2-1; D uncertain. V was cut by 5 bases and J by 9 bases, with 12 bases left in between. CDR1 is SGHDT, CDR2 YYEEEE, per germline. The CDR3 consists of 12 residues. CDR3 protein: CASSLTVTEQFF. The CDR3 nucleotides are TGTGCCAGCAGTTTGACGGTTACTGAGCAGTTCTTC.

This sequence joins TRBV5-1 and TRBJ2-1; TRBD1 aligns across 7 bases. The CDR3 has 16 residues. Germline V gives CDR1 SGHRS, CDR2 YFSETQ. V lost 4 bases to trimming and J lost 4 bases; unmatched junction nucleotides: 11. The CDR3 coding sequence is TGCGCCAGCAGCGTGGAAGGGACAGCGGTTTACAATGAGCAGTTCTTC. Translated: CASSVEGTAVYNEQFF.

This chain uses TRBV27 with TRBJ1-5; the D is unclear. Germline CDR1 is MNHEY and CDR2 is SMNVEV (reference sequence). V was clipped by 3 bases and J by 1 base, with 13 bases between them. The CDR3 contains 16 residues. CDR3 coding DNA: TGTGCCAGCAGTTTTGGCGGAGGAAAAAGCAATCAGCCCCAGCATTTT. Amino acids: CASSFGGGKSNQPQHF.

DNA of the CDR3: TGTGCCTGGAGTGTAGGGACAGCCCTTCGGGATACGCAGTATTTT. Amino acid sequence: CAWSVGTALRDTQYF. This chain joins TRBV30 and TRBJ2-3, with 7 positions matching TRBD1. In germline, CDR1 is GTSNPN, CDR2 SVGIG (reference sequence). V trimming: 0 bases; J trimming: 6 bases; junction bases outside the gene matches: 9. The CDR3 contains 15 residues.

The chain links TRBV14 to TRBJ1-2; a possible D gene is TRBD1 (5 bases). Trimming stripped 0 bases from V and 4 bases from J, with 9 bases between. Germline V gives CDR1 SGHDN, CDR2 FVKESK. This CDR3 region has 14 residues. The CDR3 coding sequence is TGTGCCAGCAGCCAAGATCGCAGGGCCTATGGCTACACCTTC. This codes for CASSQDRRAYGYTF.

The gene calls are TRBV20-1 and TRBJ2-5; weak D call: TRBD2 (6 bases). The V end lost 6 bases, the J end lost 4 bases, and 18 bases lay between the germline ends. The germline gives CDR1 DFQATT, CDR2 SNEGSKA (reference sequence). The CDR3 is made up of 14 amino acids. CDR3: CSASRGFLPETQYF. CDR3 nucleotide sequence: TGCAGTGCGAGTCGGGGGTTTCTTCCAGAGACCCAGTACTTC.

The chain has TRBV3-1 (or the pseudogene TRBV3-2) and TRBJ1-4, with TRBD1 matching over 7 bases. The CDR3 has 17 residues. J gave up 8 bases and V 3 bases, and 15 bases lay outside the gene matches. Germline V gene lookup returns CDR1 LGHDT and CDR2 YNNKEL (reference sequence). CDR3 sequence: CASSHDILTGIGEKLFF. The CDR3 nucleotides are TGTGCCAGCAGCCACGACATACTGACAGGGATAGGAGAAAAACTGTTTTTT.

The genes are TRBV18 and TRBJ1-3; D is unclear. This CDR3 has 13 amino acids. Germline V gene lookup returns CDR1 KGHSH and CDR2 LQKENI. Trimming shortened V by 3 bases and J by 0 bases, and 3 bases separated the two germline ends. CDR3: CASSPGSGNTIYF. The CDR3 DNA follows: TGTGCCAGCTCACCCGGCTCTGGAAACACCATATATTTT.

The genes are TRBV19 and TRBJ2-2, with 11 bases identical to TRBD2. Germline values: CDR1 LNHDA, CDR2 SQIVND (reference sequence). J lost 6 bases, V lost 5 bases, and 20 bases had no gene match. This CDR3 comprises 20 residues. The CDR3 here is CASSPSRSTSGGPRAGELFF. Written as DNA, the CDR3 is TGTGCCAGTAGTCCCAGTCGAAGCACTAGCGGGGGACCGAGGGCCGGGGAGCTGTTTTTT.

In its sample, this clone was seen a few times. This chain links TRBV3-1 (or the pseudogene TRBV3-2) with TRBJ1-1; D is perhaps TRBD1 (5 bases). Germline assignment: CDR1 LGHDT and CDR2 YNNKEL (reference sequence). The CDR3 is made up of 19 amino acids. V was shortened by 4 bases and J by 0 bases, with 24 bases between the two germline ends. CDR3 in DNA: TGTGCCAGCAGCCCGGCAGGGCCGATCTGCAATGAAATGAACACTGAAGCTTTCTTT. Amino acids: CASSPAGPICNEMNTEAFF.